Sequencing of this T cell receptor beta chain was carried out in a study of T cell responses to AZD1222 COVID-19 vaccine. The method was immunoSEQ multiplex PCR; TCRdb's version includes in-frame clones alone and lacks a portion of them. The profile shows under 150,000 clones, under 95% of them singletons. Study-wide results and limits: Nearly half of spike-specific TCRs reportedly target unmutated variant regions. There were repertoire samples only from the period after the peak T cell response. Along spike, vaccine-associated CD4 TCRs were found throughout, with dominance at 160-218 and 743-854.

In this sample, this clone turned up a few times. Its target is unknown. This receptor was identified in an adult in good health. The input for sequencing was peripheral blood, taken on day 0 of MenACWY control vaccination.

In DNA, the CDR3 is TGTGCCAGCAGCTGGGGGACGAACACTGAAGCTTTCTTT. Protein: CASSWGTNTEAFF. The chain uses TRBV7-8 and TRBJ1-1; the D gene is possibly TRBD1 (5 bases). This CDR3 is built from 13 residues. V was trimmed by 4 bases and J by 1 base, leaving 7 bases between them. The germline CDR1 and CDR2 sequences are SGHVS and FQNEAQ. The full variable domain, rest sourced from reference TRBV7-8 and TRBJ1-1, is GAGVSQSPRYKVAKRGQDVALRCDPISGHVSLFWYQQALGQGPEFLTYFQNEAQLDKSGLPSDRFFAERPEGSVSTLKIQRTQQEDSAVYLCASSWGTNTEAFFGQGTRLTVV.